This T cell receptor beta chain was sequenced during a study of blood T cell repertoires in COVID-19. Overall study context: Whether acute or convalescent, the COVID-19 samples came from the United States, Italy and Spain.

There are 17 residues in the CDR3. The germline V gene encodes CDR1 SGHTA and CDR2 FQGTGA. Trimming cost V 4 bases and J 0 bases, with 16 bases left between them. The protocol was immunoSEQ multiplex PCR, while the TCRdb copy is restricted to in-frame clones and leaves out a portion. This table has roughly 29,000 clones, about 85% appearing once. The receptor was derived from a human donor in a cohort sampled during active COVID-19. The chain couples TRBV7-3 to TRBJ2-1; D may be TRBD2 (8 bases). Input material: peripheral blood. This CDR3 is CASSSLGGDSSYNEQFF. The CDR3 DNA follows: TGTGCCAGCAGCTCCCTCGGGGGGGACAGCTCCTACAATGAGCAGTTCTTC.